Given below is one TCR beta chain in context. The target antigen is unknown. Some clones are missing from TCRdb's copy, which holds only in-frame ones; the method was immunoSEQ multiplex PCR. The sample yields tens of thousands of clones, approximately 91% seen once. This entry belongs to a study of OX40 agonist ivuxolimab in advanced cancers. General study results and limits: It was also the case that some nonresponders had low normalized T-cell clonal expansion. Still undetermined is the antigen specificity of the expanded peripheral T cells.

This CDR3 contains 19 residues. Germline V gives CDR1 LGHNA, CDR2 YSLEER. With 0 bases clipped from V and 1 base from J, the junction kept 10 bases outside the gene matches. The clonotype comes from an adult with an advanced solid tumor such as melanoma, head and neck, liver or kidney cancer. Sequencing was performed on CD4+ or CD8+ T cells sorted from blood, taken in a trial of the OX40 agonist ivuxolimab. The chain is built from TRBV4-3 and TRBJ2-3; 10 bases are shared with TRBD2. This chain's CDR3 is CASSQEILSGTSGTDTQYF. For the CDR3, the DNA is TGCGCCAGCAGCCAAGAGATTTTGTCCGGGACTAGCGGCACAGATACGCAGTATTTT.